This T cell receptor (beta chain) was profiled in a study of blood T cell repertoires in COVID-19. Across the whole study: The United States, Italy and Spain were the sources of the acute and convalescent COVID-19 samples. PBMCs, B-cell-depleted T cells, or T cells were the source of the cDNA or gDNA that made up the material.

The assay was immunoSEQ multiplex PCR, and TCRdb's table has in-frame clones only and misses some. The repertoire consists of a few hundred thousand clones, with around 90% occurring once and the leading ten covering 0.85% to 0.95%. The CDR3 sequence is 15 residues long. V was clipped by 6 bases and J by 6 bases, with 18 bases between them. Germline values: CDR1 WSHSY, CDR2 SAAADI. This rearrangement joins TRBV10-2 to TRBJ2-1; no clear D. The TCR comes from a woman in her thirties or forties who had recovered from COVID-19. Sequencing was carried out using peripheral blood. CDR3 sequence (DNA): TGCGCCAGCAGCGCAACGGAGAGAGGCGGCAATGAGCAGTTCTTC. Its translation: CASSATERGGNEQFF.